The rows below give T cell receptor beta chains drawn from one sample of a study of shared clonotypes between healthy human individuals. This table comes from immunoSEQ multiplex PCR, and its TCRdb copy is limited to in-frame clones, with some not included. The sample carries about 2 million clones, about 94% recorded once. The sequencing input was naive CD8+ T cells sorted from blood. These receptors originate from a man between 18 and 35 years old in good health. Both conserved end residues are part of each CDR3. A D gene is named only where the DNA matches it firmly. Clone size appears in some rows only: once, few, many, or a class for an expanded clone.

V: TRBV7-9; D: -; size: -; J: TRBJ2-2; CDR3: CASSLGNGELFF; DNA: TGTGCCAGCAGCTTAGGAAACGGGGAGCTGTTTTTT
V: TRBV6-1; D: -; size: -; J: TRBJ2-5; CDR3: CASSELWLDMETQYF; DNA: TGTGCCAGCAGTGAACTGTGGTTGGACATGGAGACCCAGTACTTC
V: TRBV27; D: -; size: -; J: TRBJ2-1; CDR3: CASWDIHEQFF; DNA: TGTGCCAGCTGGGACATCCATGAGCAGTTCTTC
V: TRBV7-9; D: -; size: -; J: TRBJ2-2; CDR3: CASSLAGDFGTGELFF; DNA: TGTGCCAGCAGCTTAGCCGGGGATTTTGGCACCGGGGAGCTGTTTTTT
V: TRBV6-5; D: -; size: -; J: TRBJ2-1; CDR3: CASSYSISGAYNEQFF; DNA: TGTGCCAGCAGTTACTCGATAAGCGGAGCCTACAATGAGCAGTTCTTC
V: TRBV18; D: -; size: -; J: TRBJ2-1; CDR3: CASSPIRENEQFF; DNA: TGTGCCAGCTCACCAATCAGAGAGAATGAGCAGTTCTTC
V: TRBV2; D: -; size: -; J: TRBJ2-7; CDR3: CASLRAGGYEQYF; DNA: TGTGCCAGCCTTAGGGCAGGGGGGTACGAGCAGTACTTC
V: TRBV7-3; D: -; size: -; J: TRBJ2-3; CDR3: CASSLGQNTQYF; DNA: TGTGCCAGCAGCTTAGGGCAAAATACGCAGTATTTT
V: TRBV28; D: TRBD1; size: -; J: TRBJ2-7; CDR3: CASSFGDSVSYEQYF; DNA: TGTGCCAGCAGTTTTGGGGACAGTGTCTCCTACGAGCAGTACTTC
V: TRBV30; D: -; size: -; J: TRBJ2-2; CDR3: CAWSLSGELFF; DNA: TGTGCCTGGAGTTTGTCCGGGGAGCTGTTTTTT
V: TRBV10-1; D: -; size: -; J: TRBJ2-7; CDR3: CASSEAGPSSYEQYF; DNA: TGCGCCAGCAGTGAAGCAGGGCCGAGCTCCTACGAGCAGTACTTC
V: TRBV5-6; D: TRBD2; size: -; J: TRBJ2-1; CDR3: CASSSLGSGGFSYNEQFF; DNA: TGTGCCAGCAGCTCCCTGGGTAGCGGGGGTTTCTCCTACAATGAGCAGTTCTTC
V: TRBV28; D: -; size: once; J: TRBJ2-7; CDR3: CASSARDKHYEQYF; DNA: TGTGCCAGCAGTGCCAGGGACAAACACTACGAGCAGTACTTC
V: TRBV9; D: -; size: once; J: TRBJ1-4; CDR3: CASSVEGQGSREKLFF; DNA: TGTGCCAGCAGCGTAGAGGGCCAGGGCTCCCGGGAAAAACTGTTTTTT
V: TRBV5-6; D: -; size: -; J: TRBJ2-7; CDR3: CASSLGGNSYEQYF; DNA: TGTGCCAGCAGCTTGGGGGGGAACTCCTACGAGCAGTACTTC
V: TRBV10-3; D: -; size: -; J: TRBJ2-1; CDR3: CAISALMDERYNEQFF; DNA: TGTGCCATCAGTGCACTTATGGACGAGAGATACAATGAGCAGTTCTTC
V: TRBV7-4; D: -; size: -; J: TRBJ1-5; CDR3: CASSLEGRHQPQHF; DNA: TGTGCCAGCAGCTTAGAGGGTCGGCACCAGCCCCAGCATTTT
V: TRBV5-1; D: -; size: -; J: TRBJ2-7; CDR3: CASSLFTASYEQYF; DNA: TGCGCCAGCAGCTTGTTTACCGCCTCCTACGAGCAGTACTTC
V: TRBV2; D: -; size: -; J: TRBJ2-7; CDR3: CASSEALLQYEQYF; DNA: TGTGCCAGCAGTGAAGCGCTTCTACAGTACGAGCAGTACTTC
V: TRBV5-4; D: TRBD2; size: -; J: TRBJ2-7; CDR3: CASSYLGLAVSSYEQYF; DNA: TGTGCCAGCAGCTATCTCGGACTAGCGGTGAGCTCCTACGAGCAGTACTTC
V: TRBV4-3; D: TRBD2; size: once; J: TRBJ2-3; CDR3: CASSQALAGTSYTDTQYF; DNA: TGCGCCAGCAGCCAAGCACTAGCGGGAACATCCTACACAGATACGCAGTATTTT
V: TRBV4-2; D: -; size: -; J: TRBJ2-4; CDR3: CASSQDLGIQYF; DNA: TGTGCCAGCAGCCAAGATCTCGGGATTCAGTACTTC
V: TRBV28; D: -; size: -; J: TRBJ1-1; CDR3: CASSFRANTEAFF; DNA: TGTGCCAGCAGTTTTCGGGCGAACACTGAAGCTTTCTTT
V: TRBV6-6; D: -; size: -; J: TRBJ2-1; CDR3: CASSYTGGGEQFF; DNA: TGTGCCAGCAGTTACACAGGGGGGGGTGAGCAGTTCTTC
V: TRBV4-3; D: -; size: -; J: TRBJ1-1; CDR3: CASSQGYSMNTEAFF; DNA: TGCGCCAGCAGCCAAGGGTACAGTATGAACACTGAAGCTTTCTTT
V: TRBV25-1; D: TRBD1; size: -; J: TRBJ2-1; CDR3: CASSVWTGGYNEQFF; DNA: TGTGCCAGCAGTGTATGGACAGGAGGTTACAATGAGCAGTTCTTC
V: TRBV4-1; D: TRBD1; size: -; J: TRBJ2-2; CDR3: CASSQDPGGERYTGELFF; DNA: TGCGCCAGCAGCCAAGATCCAGGGGGCGAGAGGTACACCGGGGAGCTGTTTTTT
V: TRBV13; D: TRBD1; size: -; J: TRBJ2-7; CDR3: CASTLGTGDFYEQYF; DNA: TGTGCCAGCACCCTCGGGACAGGGGACTTCTACGAGCAGTACTTC
V: TRBV13; D: -; size: -; J: TRBJ1-4; CDR3: CASSSSMGNNEKLFF; DNA: TGTGCCAGCAGCTCCTCAATGGGGAATAATGAAAAACTGTTTTTT
V: TRBV14; D: -; size: -; J: TRBJ1-2; CDR3: CASSQTGVYGYTF; DNA: TGTGCCAGCAGCCAGACCGGGGTCTATGGCTACACCTTC
V: TRBV5-1; D: -; size: -; J: TRBJ2-7; CDR3: CASSGGQSSYEQYF; DNA: TGCGCCAGCAGCGGCGGACAGTCTTCCTACGAGCAGTACTTC
V: TRBV7-9; D: TRBD2; size: -; J: TRBJ2-3; CDR3: CASSPLAPPLAVTDTQYF; DNA: TGTGCCAGCAGCCCCCTTGCCCCCCCTCTAGCGGTCACAGATACGCAGTATTTT
V: TRBV5-1; D: TRBD2; size: -; J: TRBJ2-5; CDR3: CASSPGAGAAETQYF; DNA: TGCGCCAGCAGCCCTGGCGCGGGAGCGGCGGAGACCCAGTACTTC
V: TRBV7-9; D: TRBD2; size: -; J: TRBJ2-2; CDR3: CASGWTSGTSNTGELFF; DNA: TGTGCCAGCGGGTGGACTAGCGGTACCTCGAACACCGGGGAGCTGTTTTTT
V: TRBV10-2; D: TRBD2; size: -; J: TRBJ2-7; CDR3: CASGGGGSYEQYF; DNA: TGCGCCAGCGGGGGGGGAGGGTCTTACGAGCAGTACTTC
V: TRBV6-5; D: -; size: once; J: TRBJ1-1; CDR3: CASGLQGGGDTEAFF; DNA: TGTGCCAGCGGACTACAGGGCGGAGGGGACACTGAAGCTTTCTTT
V: TRBV13; D: TRBD2; size: -; J: TRBJ2-1; CDR3: CASSLGPRGDEQFF; DNA: TGTGCCAGCAGCTTAGGCCCCCGGGGGGATGAGCAGTTCTTC
V: TRBV9; D: -; size: -; J: TRBJ1-4; CDR3: CASSVGHRVTNEKLFF; DNA: TGTGCCAGCAGCGTAGGACACAGGGTCACTAATGAAAAACTGTTTTTT
V: TRBV5-1; D: -; size: -; J: TRBJ2-2; CDR3: CASSPRTGYDGELFF; DNA: TGCGCCAGCAGCCCTCGAACAGGGTATGACGGGGAGCTGTTTTTT
V: TRBV27; D: -; size: -; J: TRBJ1-2; CDR3: CASSLIGTPYGYTF; DNA: TGTGCCAGCAGTTTAATCGGAACACCTTATGGCTACACCTTC
V: TRBV7-9; D: -; size: once; J: TRBJ2-7; CDR3: CASSLEDSPTLWQYF; DNA: TGTGCCAGCAGCTTAGAAGACAGCCCGACCTTGTGGCAGTACTTC
V: TRBV5-1; D: -; size: -; J: TRBJ1-2; CDR3: CASSFGYGYTF; DNA: TGCGCCAGCAGCTTCGGGTATGGCTACACCTTC
V: TRBV6-5; D: TRBD2; size: few; J: TRBJ2-7; CDR3: CASSYGSGSYEQYF; DNA: TGTGCCAGCAGTTACGGTAGCGGGAGTTACGAGCAGTACTTC
V: TRBV19; D: -; size: -; J: TRBJ2-7; CDR3: CASSISSAGPQYF; DNA: TGTGCCAGTAGTATTTCATCCGCGGGGCCGCAGTACTTC
V: TRBV6-5; D: -; size: -; J: TRBJ2-1; CDR3: CAASGNTYNEQFF; DNA: TGTGCCGCTTCGGGGAATACCTACAATGAGCAGTTCTTC
V: TRBV30; D: -; size: -; J: TRBJ2-3; CDR3: CAWSAGVFRDKLSTDTQYF; DNA: TGTGCCTGGAGTGCAGGGGTGTTTCGTGATAAGCTGAGCACAGATACGCAGTATTTT
V: TRBV29-1; D: -; size: -; J: TRBJ1-2; CDR3: CSVEIWGEDGYTF; DNA: TGCAGCGTTGAAATCTGGGGGGAAGATGGCTACACCTTC
V: TRBV15; D: -; size: -; J: TRBJ2-1; CDR3: CATRAGILDEQFF; DNA: TGTGCCACCAGGGCGGGAATCTTGGATGAGCAGTTCTTC
V: TRBV4-3; D: TRBD2; size: -; J: TRBJ2-7; CDR3: CASSPGLTSGSQGTYEQYF; DNA: TGCGCCAGCAGCCCCGGACTTACTAGCGGGAGTCAAGGGACCTACGAGCAGTACTTC
V: TRBV28; D: -; size: -; J: TRBJ1-5; CDR3: CASSSFRNSSSNQPQHF; DNA: TGTGCCAGCAGTTCTTTCCGTAACAGTTCAAGCAATCAGCCCCAGCATTTT
V: TRBV9; D: -; size: -; J: TRBJ1-4; CDR3: CASSPSGGGSEKLFF; DNA: TGTGCCAGCAGCCCCTCCGGGGGGGGTTCCGAAAAACTGTTTTTT
V: TRBV2; D: -; size: -; J: TRBJ2-7; CDR3: CASFNARGTYEQYF; DNA: TGTGCCAGTTTCAATGCGAGGGGAACCTACGAGCAGTACTTC
V: TRBV5-1; D: -; size: -; J: TRBJ1-1; CDR3: CASAPTVGSGPSAFF; DNA: TGCGCCAGCGCCCCCACGGTGGGCTCGGGCCCCTCGGCTTTCTTT